This TCR beta chain was sequenced in a study of circulating and synovial CD4+ cells in juvenile arthritis. In regard to this clone: What it binds is not known.

The study, taken as a whole, reports: Vbeta family usage analysis did not detect the pathogenic-like versus bulk difference. Circulating pathogenic-like lymphocytes shared a substantially higher fraction of CDR3 sequences with synovium than bulk blood.

Here immunoSEQ multiplex PCR was the method, and the copy in TCRdb shows in-frame clones only, minus some. The table lists 36,000 or so clones, about 94% of them singletons. The CDR3 is 14 amino acids. Per germline, CDR1 SEHNR and CDR2 FQNEAQ (reference sequence). V lost 6 bases to trimming and J lost 5 bases, with 13 bases between them. The chain employs TRBV7-9 and TRBJ1-4; possibly TRBD1 for D (6 bases). The sequenced sample was CD4+ T cells from blood. The clonotype originates from a human donor with juvenile idiopathic arthritis. This CDR3 is CASRPRGGNEKLFF. As DNA, the CDR3 is TGTGCCAGCAGACCCAGGGGAGGGAATGAAAAACTGTTTTTT.